The present TCR beta chain was sequenced within a study of OX40 agonist ivuxolimab in advanced cancers. Study-level findings and limits: CD8+ T cells averaged more expanded clones than CD4+.

The CDR3 has 18 amino acids. Trimming shortened V by 0 bases and J by 3 bases, and 22 bases separated the two germline ends. In germline, CDR1 is GTSNPN, CDR2 SVGIG (reference sequence). About this clone itself: Its target is unknown.

Sequenced by immunoSEQ multiplex PCR; TCRdb stores in-frame clones only, minus some. The sample has about 65,000 clones; roughly nine tenths are singletons. The receptor was isolated from an adult with an advanced solid tumor such as melanoma, head and neck, liver or kidney cancer. The V gene is TRBV30, the J gene TRBJ2-3; a possible D gene is TRBD2 (7 bases). The material sequenced was CD4+ or CD8+ T cells sorted from blood, taken in a trial of the OX40 agonist ivuxolimab. The CDR3 DNA follows: TGTGCCTGGAGTGTAGGGGCGGGGGCTCCCCGACTTACAGATACGCAGTATTTT. It translates to CAWSVGAGAPRLTDTQYF.